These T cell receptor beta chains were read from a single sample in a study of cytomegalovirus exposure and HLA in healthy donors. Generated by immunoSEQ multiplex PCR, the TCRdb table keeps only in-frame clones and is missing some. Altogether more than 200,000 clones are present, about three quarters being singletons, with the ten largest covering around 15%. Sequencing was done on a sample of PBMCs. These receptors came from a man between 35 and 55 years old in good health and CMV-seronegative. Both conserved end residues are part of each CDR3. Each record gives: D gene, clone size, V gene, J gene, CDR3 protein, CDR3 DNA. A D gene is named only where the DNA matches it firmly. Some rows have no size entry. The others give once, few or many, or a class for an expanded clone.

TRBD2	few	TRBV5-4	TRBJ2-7	CASSSGGLASTYEQYF	TGTGCCAGCAGCTCGGGCGGACTAGCCTCTACCTACGAGCAGTACTTC
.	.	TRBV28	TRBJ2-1	CASSFPRQPGGSSFF	TGTGCCAGCAGTTTCCCCCGACAACCTGGGGGGAGTTCGTTCTTC
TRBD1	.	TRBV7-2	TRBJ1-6	CASSDRGLGGDNSPLHF	TGTGCCAGCAGCGATCGGGGGCTAGGGGGCGATAATTCACCCCTCCACTTT
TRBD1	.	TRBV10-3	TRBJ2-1	CASQSHRDRANEQFF	TGTGCCAGCCAGAGCCACCGGGACAGGGCCAATGAGCAGTTCTTC
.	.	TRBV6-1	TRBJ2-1	CASSPRVQGMNEQFF	TGTGCCAGCAGCCCAAGGGTCCAGGGGATGAATGAGCAGTTCTTC
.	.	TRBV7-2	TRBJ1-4	CASSLWRNEKLFF	TGTGCCAGCAGCTTGTGGCGGAATGAAAAACTGTTTTTT
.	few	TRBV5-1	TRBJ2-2	CASSPDTSSTGELFF	TGCGCCAGTAGCCCGGACACGTCTTCCACCGGGGAGCTGTTTTTT
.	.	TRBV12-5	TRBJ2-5	CASGLVGGVTQYF	TGTGCTAGTGGTTTGGTAGGGGGGGTGACCCAGTACTTC
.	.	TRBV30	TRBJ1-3	CAWSVGTPTYF	TGTGCCTGGAGTGTAGGGACACCCACCTATTTT
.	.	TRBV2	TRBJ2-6	CATLGGSGANVLTF	TGTGCCACTCTCGGGGGTTCAGGGGCCAACGTCCTGACTTTC
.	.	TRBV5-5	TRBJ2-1	CASSSASRGRYLGEQFF	TGTGCCAGCAGCTCTGCCTCGCGGGGAAGGTATCTGGGTGAGCAGTTCTTC
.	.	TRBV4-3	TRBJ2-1	CASSQDVASTSYNEQFF	TGCGCCAGCAGCCAAGATGTTGCCTCCACCAGCTACAATGAGCAGTTCTTC
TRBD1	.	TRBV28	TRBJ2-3	CASSPRQGRNTQYF	TGTGCCAGCAGTCCCCGACAGGGCCGGAATACGCAGTATTTT
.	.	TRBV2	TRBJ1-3	CASTRGLSSGNTIYF	TGTGCCAGCACAAGGGGCCTGAGCTCTGGAAACACCATATATTTT
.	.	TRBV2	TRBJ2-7	CASSSLGPTGLYSYEQYF	TGTGCCAGCAGTTCACTCGGACCCACGGGACTGTACTCCTACGAGCAGTACTTC
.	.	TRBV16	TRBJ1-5	CASSQGFRGFSNQPQHF	TGTGCCAGCAGCCAAGGTTTTAGGGGGTTTAGCAATCAGCCCCAGCATTTT
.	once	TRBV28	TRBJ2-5	CASSSSGSGSGQYF	TGTGCCAGCAGTTCCTCTGGCAGCGGCTCGGGTCAGTACTTC
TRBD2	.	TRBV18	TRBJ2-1	CASSLLGTTISSYNEQFF	TGTGCCAGCTCACTTTTAGGGACTACTATTAGCTCCTACAATGAGCAGTTCTTC
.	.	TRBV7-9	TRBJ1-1	CASSGDGSGTEAFF	TGTGCCAGCAGCGGAGACGGATCGGGCACTGAAGCTTTCTTT
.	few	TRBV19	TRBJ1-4	CASSIVRFNEKLFF	TGTGCCAGTAGTATAGTGCGATTTAATGAAAAACTGTTTTTT
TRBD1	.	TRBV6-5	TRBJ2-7	CASRKDRVREQYF	TGTGCCAGCAGGAAGGACAGGGTCCGCGAGCAGTACTTC
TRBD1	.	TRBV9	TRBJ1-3	CASSVEGAGGNTIYF	TGTGCCAGCAGCGTAGAGGGGGCGGGGGGAAACACCATATATTTT
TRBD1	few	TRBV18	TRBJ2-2	CASSRQGARTGELFF	TGTGCCAGCTCCCGACAGGGGGCTAGGACCGGGGAGCTGTTTTTT
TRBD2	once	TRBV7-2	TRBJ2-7	CASSPYGTSGSRGYEQYF	TGTGCCAGCAGCCCCTACGGGACTAGCGGGAGTCGGGGCTACGAGCAGTACTTC
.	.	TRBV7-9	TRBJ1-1	CASSLRGWNTEAFF	TGTGCCAGCAGCTTACGGGGGTGGAACACTGAAGCTTTCTTT
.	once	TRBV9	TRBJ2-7	CASSPPGGSYEQYF	TGTGCCAGCAGCCCCCCTGGAGGCTCCTACGAGCAGTACTTC
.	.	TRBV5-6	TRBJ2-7	CASSFRGVAESSYEQYF	TGTGCCAGCAGCTTTAGGGGTGTAGCGGAGAGCTCCTACGAGCAGTACTTC
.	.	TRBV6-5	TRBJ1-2	CASSYSTGAYWGYTF	TGTGCCAGCAGTTACTCCACAGGAGCCTACTGGGGCTACACCTTC
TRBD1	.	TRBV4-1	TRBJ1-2	CASSQGDRDRGYTF	TGCGCCAGCAGCCAAGGGGACCGGGACAGGGGTTACACCTTC
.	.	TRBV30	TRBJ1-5	CAWSTPGQLDQPQHF	TGTGCCTGGAGTACCCCGGGACAATTAGATCAGCCCCAGCATTTT
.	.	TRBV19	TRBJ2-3	CASSPGATDTQYF	TGTGCCAGTAGCCCTGGGGCCACAGATACGCAGTATTTT
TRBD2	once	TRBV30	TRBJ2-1	CAWTGDSGGYNEQFF	TGTGCCTGGACTGGGGATAGCGGGGGTTACAATGAGCAGTTCTTC
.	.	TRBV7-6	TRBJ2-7	CASSLTPTVGSGEQYF	TGTGCCAGCAGCTTAACCCCCACTGTAGGTTCGGGGGAGCAGTACTTC
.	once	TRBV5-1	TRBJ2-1	CASSLDQGRSYNEQFF	TGCGCCAGCAGCTTGGACCAGGGTAGGTCCTACAATGAGCAGTTCTTC
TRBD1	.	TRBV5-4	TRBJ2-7	CASSPTGTGSSYEQYF	TGTGCCAGCAGCCCCACCGGGACAGGGAGCTCCTACGAGCAGTACTTC
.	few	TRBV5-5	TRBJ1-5	CASSFQGWVNQPQHF	TGTGCCAGCAGCTTCCAGGGTTGGGTCAATCAGCCCCAGCATTTT
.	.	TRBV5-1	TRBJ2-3	CASSATGSDTQYF	TGCGCCAGCAGCGCGACAGGATCAGATACGCAGTATTTT
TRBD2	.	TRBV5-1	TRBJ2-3	CASSPGAGGPTDTQYF	TGCGCCAGCAGCCCCGGAGCGGGAGGACCCACAGATACGCAGTATTTT
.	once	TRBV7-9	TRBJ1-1	CASSLYVVNTEAFF	TGTGCCAGCAGCTTATATGTCGTGAACACTGAAGCTTTCTTT
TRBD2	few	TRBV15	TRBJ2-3	CATSSGDYPDTQYF	TGTGCCACCAGCAGTGGGGACTACCCAGATACGCAGTATTTT
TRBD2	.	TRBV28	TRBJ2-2	CASIPWGLANTGELFF	TGTGCCAGCATCCCCTGGGGACTAGCTAACACCGGGGAGCTGTTTTTT
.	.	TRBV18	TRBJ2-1	CASSPGRFYEQFF	TGTGCCAGCTCACCAGGGAGGTTCTATGAGCAGTTCTTC
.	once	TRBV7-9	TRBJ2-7	CASSLGGRGISYEQYF	TGTGCCAGCAGCTTAGGTGGGCGGGGAATTTCCTACGAGCAGTACTTC
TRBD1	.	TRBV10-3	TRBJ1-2	CAIRKGQDGYTF	TGTGCCATCAGGAAAGGACAGGATGGCTACACCTTC
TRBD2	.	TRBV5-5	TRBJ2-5	CASSSGTSGSETQYF	TGTGCCAGCAGCTCAGGGACTAGCGGGAGTGAGACCCAGTACTTC
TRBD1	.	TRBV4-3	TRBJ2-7	CASSPDRGRYEQYF	TGCGCCAGCAGCCCCGACAGGGGGAGGTACGAGCAGTACTTC
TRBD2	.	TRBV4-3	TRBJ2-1	CASSQEAQRGGVEQFF	TGCGCCAGCAGCCAAGAGGCCCAGCGGGGGGGCGTTGAGCAGTTCTTC
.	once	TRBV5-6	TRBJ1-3	CASSPGAGNTIYF	TGTGCCAGCAGCCCAGGGGCTGGAAACACCATATATTTT
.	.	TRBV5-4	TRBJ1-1	CASSPREARGTEAFF	TGTGCCAGCTCCCCAAGGGAAGCACGGGGCACTGAAGCTTTCTTT
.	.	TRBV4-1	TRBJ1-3	CASSQVGGVGGNTIYF	TGCGCCAGCAGCCAAGTAGGCGGGGTCGGCGGAAACACCATATATTTT
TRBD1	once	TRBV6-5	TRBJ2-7	CASSPDRGRDEQYF	TGTGCCAGCAGCCCCGACAGGGGGCGAGACGAGCAGTACTTC
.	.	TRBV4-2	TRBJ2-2	CASSPSRTGELFF	TGTGCCAGCAGCCCCTCCCGGACCGGGGAGCTGTTTTTT
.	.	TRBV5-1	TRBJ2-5	CASSLEGGGAVVAQYF	TGCGCCAGCAGCTTGGAAGGTGGAGGGGCCGTAGTGGCCCAGTACTTC
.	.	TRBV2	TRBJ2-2	CASSRNGPLASGELFF	TGTGCCAGCAGTCGAAATGGGCCCCTAGCGTCCGGGGAGCTGTTTTTT